The 9 T cell receptor beta chains listed next were all sequenced from one sample in a study of blood T cell repertoires in COVID-19. This table comes from immunoSEQ multiplex PCR, and its TCRdb copy is limited to in-frame clones, with some not included. The sample lists about 160,000 clones, around four fifths occurring once. Source material: peripheral blood. These receptors were taken from a woman of 80 years or more with acute or convalescent COVID-19.

The chain combines TRBV5-1 with TRBJ2-1; perhaps TRBD1 as D (6 bases). This CDR3 contains 13 residues. Trimming pared 2 bases from V and 5 bases from J, leaving 8 bases between. Per the germline V gene, CDR1 is SGHRS and CDR2 is YFSETQ. The CDR3 nucleotides read TGCGCCAGCAGCTTTAGACAGGACAATGAGCAGTTCTTC. Residues: CASSFRQDNEQFF. Complete variable domain (other parts from reference TRBV5-1 and TRBJ2-1): KAGVTQTPRYLIKTRGQQVTLSCSPISGHRSVSWYQQTPGQGLQFLFEYFSETQRNKGNFPGRFSGRQFSNSRSEMNVSTLELGDSALYLCASSFRQDNEQFFGPGTRLTVL.

The rearrangement joins TRBV5-5 to TRBJ1-6, with 8 bases aligning to TRBD1. Germline CDR1 SGHKS, CDR2 YYEKEE (reference sequence). This CDR3 has 14 amino acids. V was pared by 1 base and J by 7 bases, with 1 base of the junction left unmatched. The CDR3 DNA is TGTGCCAGCAGCTTGACAGGGGGAAATTCACCCCTCCACTTT. Translation: CASSLTGGNSPLHF.

The CDR3 here is CASSQDGGGNYNEQFF. The DNA for the CDR3 is TGCGCCAGCAGCCAAGATGGCGGGGGAAACTACAATGAGCAGTTCTTC. The chain recombines TRBV4-1 with TRBJ2-1; 7 bases map to TRBD2. Germline CDR1 reads MGHRA; CDR2 reads YSYEKL. CDR3 length: 16 amino acids. The ends lost 0 bases at V and 3 bases at J; junction bases unmatched: 5.

CDR3 in amino acids: CASSSTSSSYNEQFF. CDR3 nucleotides: TGTGCCAGCAGCTCCACTAGTAGCTCCTACAATGAGCAGTTCTTC. The chain combines TRBV7-9 with TRBJ2-1; TRBD2 is a possible D gene (5 bases). Germline V gene sequence: CDR1 SEHNR, CDR2 FQNEAQ (reference sequence). Trimming took off 4 bases at V and 0 bases at J, with 10 bases between the two ends. The CDR3 contains 15 residues.

The chain couples TRBV18 to TRBJ1-4; D may be TRBD1 (5 bases). Germline CDR1 is KGHSH and CDR2 is LQKENI. The CDR3 runs 16 residues. V shed 4 bases and J shed 0 bases, with 12 bases lying between them. The CDR3 nucleotides are TGTGCCAGCTCACAGACTAGACAGTCAACTAATGAAAAACTGTTTTTT. Residues: CASSQTRQSTNEKLFF.

This chain uses TRBV10-3 with TRBJ1-6, with 7 bases identical to TRBD1. Germline V gene lookup returns CDR1 ENHRY and CDR2 SYGVKD. V gave up 3 bases and J gave up 4 bases; unmatched junction bases: 6. The CDR3 extends over 16 amino acids. The CDR3 reads CAISDAGTAYNSPLHF. The CDR3 DNA is TGTGCCATCAGTGATGCCGGGACAGCGTATAATTCACCCCTCCACTTT.

The chain uses TRBV18 and TRBJ2-2; a possible D gene is TRBD1 (7 bases). V was shortened by 0 bases and J by 4 bases, with 9 bases between the two germline ends. The CDR3 is 15 amino acids. The germline V gene has CDR1 KGHSH and CDR2 LQKENI. CDR3 coding DNA: TGTGCCAGCTCACCACCCCAGGGGGGCACCGGGGAGCTGTTTTTT. Protein: CASSPPQGGTGELFF.

This clone was detected only once. J is TRBJ2-7 and V is TRBV27, with 9 bases identical to TRBD2. CDR3 length equals 14 residues. The V gene's germline CDR1 is MNHEY and CDR2 SMNVEV (reference sequence). Trimming at V came to 6 bases and at J to 5 bases, leaving 8 bases not matched to a gene. The CDR3 region has the DNA TGTGCCAGCAGAATAGCGGGAGAGGTGAACGAGCAGTACTTC. Its protein product is CASRIAGEVNEQYF.

The rearrangement joins TRBV3-1 (or the pseudogene TRBV3-2) to TRBJ2-7, with TRBD2 matching over 7 bases. This CDR3 is 14 amino acids long. V gave up 5 bases and J gave up 12 bases; unmatched junction bases: 16. Germline CDR1 LGHDT, CDR2 YNNKEL (reference sequence). CDR3 nucleotide sequence: TGTGCCAGCAGCAAAGTGCCCCTACTAGCGAAACCGTACTTC. Its protein product is CASSKVPLLAKPYF.